Listed below are T cell receptor beta chains from one sample, sequenced in a study of blood T cell repertoires in COVID-19. The assay was immunoSEQ multiplex PCR, and TCRdb's table has in-frame clones only and misses some. The sample yields over 60,000 clones, about 80% seen once. Sample: peripheral blood. The receptors were sampled from a man in his fifties or sixties with COVID-19, enrolled during active disease. Both conserved end residues are part of each CDR3. A D gene is named only where the DNA matches it firmly. A clone size is listed for some rows: how often the clone was seen (once, few, many), or a class if it is expanded.

J,V,D,size,DNA,CDR3
TRBJ1-2,TRBV9,.,.,TGTGCCAGCAGCCCCGGCCAGGCGCATAACTATGGCTACACCTTC,CASSPGQAHNYGYTF
TRBJ2-3,TRBV4-3,TRBD2,.,TGCGCCAGCAGTCAGGGACTAGCGAGAGATACGCAGTATTTT,CASSQGLARDTQYF
TRBJ1-2,TRBV24-1,.,.,TGTGCCACCAGTGAGGGGGGGGATTCTAACTATGGCTACACCTTC,CATSEGGDSNYGYTF
TRBJ1-1,TRBV11-2,.,.,TGTGCCAGCAGCCCGCGGACACTGAACACTGAAGCTTTCTTT,CASSPRTLNTEAFF
TRBJ2-7,TRBV20-1,.,.,TGCAGTGCTAGGACGGCGGGAGAGCAGTACTTC,CSARTAGEQYF
TRBJ2-3,TRBV4-3,TRBD2,.,TGCGCCAGCAAAGAGGGACTAGCGGCAGATACGCAGTATTTT,CASKEGLAADTQYF
TRBJ1-2,TRBV5-6,TRBD1,.,TGTGCCAGCAGCTCATTACCGGGACAGGGGTACTATGGCTACACCTTC,CASSSLPGQGYYGYTF
TRBJ2-1,TRBV9,TRBD2,once,TGTGCCAGCCGCCCCCCGGGACTAGATTACAATGAGCAGTTCTTC,CASRPPGLDYNEQFF
TRBJ1-4,TRBV6-6,TRBD1,.,TGTGCCAGCACCACGGGACAGTATAATGAAAAACTGTTTTTT,CASTTGQYNEKLFF
TRBJ1-2,TRBV10-3,TRBD1,.,TGTGCCATCAGTAAGACAGGGGGCGCCGTGGATGGCTACACCTTC,CAISKTGGAVDGYTF
TRBJ1-2,TRBV29-1,.,.,TGCAGCGTTGAATCGGACACCGACTATGGCTACACCTTC,CSVESDTDYGYTF
TRBJ2-1,TRBV18,TRBD1,.,TGTGCCAGCTCTCCAGTCGACAGGGGGGAGCAGTTCTTC,CASSPVDRGEQFF
TRBJ1-1,TRBV28,TRBD1,.,TGTGCCAGCAGTTCCTCAGGGGGCGGTAGCACTGAAGCTTTCTTT,CASSSSGGGSTEAFF
TRBJ2-4,TRBV2,.,.,TGTGCCAGCACAGGGGTTGGTGTGGCCAAAAACATTCAGTACTTC,CASTGVGVAKNIQYF
TRBJ1-1,TRBV10-3,TRBD1,.,TGTGCCATCAGCGGGACAGGGGTGAACACTGAAGCTTTCTTT,CAISGTGVNTEAFF
TRBJ2-1,TRBV28,TRBD2,.,TGTGCCAGCACGTCGGGGACTAGCGGGACTAGCGGGAGCGATGAGCAGTTCTTC,CASTSGTSGTSGSDEQFF
TRBJ1-2,TRBV30,.,.,TGTGCCTGGAGGCGGGGGGGACCCTACACCTTC,CAWRRGGPYTF
TRBJ2-7,TRBV7-2,TRBD2,.,TGTGCCAGCAGCTTAGATACTAGCGGGGGCTACGAGCAGTACTTC,CASSLDTSGGYEQYF
TRBJ2-1,TRBV4-2,TRBD2,.,TGTGCCAGCAGCCAATTGGGTAGGACTAGCGGGTTCTCACAGGGCAATGAGCAGTTCTTC,CASSQLGRTSGFSQGNEQFF
TRBJ2-2,TRBV28,TRBD1,.,TGTGCCAGCAGTCAACCGGGACAGGGAGTTGGCGGGGAGCTGTTTTTT,CASSQPGQGVGGELFF
TRBJ1-6,TRBV10-2,TRBD1,.,TGCGCCAGCAGGGGGACAGGACCGTATAATTCACCCCTCCACTTT,CASRGTGPYNSPLHF
TRBJ2-7,TRBV30,.,.,TGTGCCTGGACTCGCGGTCCCTACGAGCAGTACTTC,CAWTRGPYEQYF
TRBJ2-7,TRBV18,TRBD1,.,TGTGCCAGCTCAGGGACAGGGAGGATGAGGTCCTACGAGCAGTACTTC,CASSGTGRMRSYEQYF
TRBJ2-2,TRBV10-3,.,.,TGTGCCACCCGACTAGGAGACACCGGGGAGCTGTTTTTT,CATRLGDTGELFF
TRBJ1-2,TRBV15,.,.,TGTGCCACCAGCAGCGAAGAAGAGAATGGCTACACCTTC,CATSSEEENGYTF
TRBJ1-6,TRBV2,TRBD1,.,TGTGCCAGCAGGATAGACAGGGCTGGTAATTCACCCCTCCACTTT,CASRIDRAGNSPLHF
TRBJ1-4,TRBV5-1,TRBD1,.,TGCGCCAGCAGCCCCGGACAGGTGACAACTAATGAAAAACTGTTTTTT,CASSPGQVTTNEKLFF
TRBJ2-1,TRBV7-8,.,.,TGTGCCAGCAGCCCCTCCGCGAGAGTAACCTACAATGAGCAGTTCTTC,CASSPSARVTYNEQFF
TRBJ2-3,TRBV5-1,TRBD2,once,TGCGCCAGCAGCCTACTAGCGGGTTATTCGGATACGCAGTATTTT,CASSLLAGYSDTQYF
TRBJ2-6,TRBV27,TRBD1,.,TGTGCCAGCAGTTCCCGGGACAGGGTAGTAACTGGGGCCAACGTCCTGACTTTC,CASSSRDRVVTGANVLTF
TRBJ2-7,TRBV28,TRBD1,once,TGTGCCAGCAACCTGCGACAGGGTAGCTACGAGCAGTACTTC,CASNLRQGSYEQYF
TRBJ1-2,TRBV4-3,.,.,TGCGCCAGCAGCCCGCATACAAAATATGGCTACACCTTC,CASSPHTKYGYTF
TRBJ2-1,TRBV7-2,.,.,TGTGCCAGCAGACGGGGCGGGATTAGGAATGAGCAGTTCTTC,CASRRGGIRNEQFF
TRBJ1-3,TRBV9,.,once,TGTGCCAGCAGCCCCACGGAGTACTCTGGAAACACCATATATTTT,CASSPTEYSGNTIYF
TRBJ1-2,TRBV5-4,TRBD1,.,TGTGCCAGCGGACAGGGGGCGCCCGGCTACACCTTC,CASGQGAPGYTF
TRBJ2-1,TRBV30,TRBD1,.,TGTGCCTGGAGTGACGACAGGGGGGTAATTGGCAATGAGCAGTTCTTC,CAWSDDRGVIGNEQFF
TRBJ2-4,TRBV7-9,.,once,TGTGCCAGCAGCTTCTACTCGACTAGAAACATTCAGTACTTC,CASSFYSTRNIQYF
TRBJ1-1,TRBV2,.,medium-sized,TGTGCCAGCAGTCCTAGACCGACTCTGAACACTGAAGCTTTCTTT,CASSPRPTLNTEAFF
TRBJ2-7,TRBV2,TRBD2,.,TGTGCCAGCAGTGAAGTTGGCAAGCGGGACTCCTACGAGCAGTACTTC,CASSEVGKRDSYEQYF
TRBJ2-7,TRBV19,TRBD2,.,TGTGCCAGTAGTATAGGCAGCGGGAGCTCCTACGAGCAGTACTTC,CASSIGSGSSYEQYF
TRBJ2-7,TRBV5-1,.,.,TGCGCCAGCAGGGCGACGGGGTTTTTGTACGAGCAGTACTTC,CASRATGFLYEQYF